This TCR beta chain was profiled in a study of lymphopenia after photon versus proton radiotherapy (dated 2019 in TCRdb). With respect to the entire study: The study compared the immunological effects of photon versus proton radiation therapy in patients with gastrointestinal tumors who developed high-grade lymphopenia. The cohort comprised about 19 patients with gastrointestinal tumors who received either photon or proton therapy and then developed lymphopenia. The study was designed to characterize how the impact on the immune system differs between the two radiation modalities. Study-wide findings and limitations: The survival association was assessed only in patients who died, and the authors presented better survival with proton therapy as a possibility rather than a demonstrated result. Once the lymphocyte count had reached its nadir, the repertoires of photon-treated patients showed oligoclonal expansion, particularly of CD8+ Temra cells, and this expansion drove the decline in diversity. Among patients across the cohort who died, overall survival time showed an inverse correlation with a larger post-nadir drop in TCR diversity. Relative stability during treatment was observed in proton-treated patients, whereas loss of naive T cells and TCR diversity and gain of effector/memory populations were observed in photon-treated patients.

Concerning this clone itself: This receptor's antigen is unknown. Base quality data are lacking; no much larger clone is found one base away.

The library was prepared using the immunoSEQ multiplex PCR assay. T cell repertoires were profiled with deep sequencing of rearranged TCR beta loci together with multiparametric flow cytometry. TCRdb retrieved this table from immuneACCESS and kept in-frame rearrangements only. Not all clones are present; in checked studies, unresolved V genes account for under half, and no reason is known for the remainder. In this sample the table shows 37,000 or so clones, 85% to 90% of which occur a single time. The top ten clones comprise 2.5% to 3.5% of the sample. V sheds 4 bases and J sheds 0 bases, leaving 9 bases between their ends. Reading the germline V gene gives CDR1 SGHRS and CDR2 YFSETQ. The CDR3 goes from the cysteine to the phenylalanine over 14 residues. Just CDR3 DNA is preserved here, 42 bases in frame from base 1.

Sequenced material: peripheral blood, taken from a patient treated with photon-based radiotherapy. This sequence originates from a middle-aged man with gastric cancer. The chain is encoded by TRBV5-1 joined to TRBJ2-3, with the D gene too uncertain to name. In nucleotide form, the sequence is TGCGCCAGCAGCCCTGGGTTTAGCACAGATACGCAGTATTTT. This gives the protein CASSPGFSTDTQYF.